This T cell receptor beta chain is from a study of vaccination and CD4 T cells after COVID-19 (dated by TCRdb to 2021 to 2024). About the study as a whole: Six males and four females were included in the convalescent cohort, with two Hispanic individuals, seven Caucasians, two Asians and one multiracial person represented. Participants got two doses of the Pfizer-BioNTech BNT162b2 vaccine (n=8) or two doses of the Moderna mRNA-1273 vaccine (n=2). Overlapping spike peptide pools from SARS-CoV-2 and from the common cold coronaviruses HCoV-NL63, HCoV-OC43 and HCoV-229E were used as culture stimuli. In control cultures, a CEFX viral epitope pool was used as positive control, an HIV-1 Nef peptide pool was used as negative control, or no peptide was added. Memory CD4+ T cell crossreactivity between SARS-CoV-2 and common cold coronavirus spike proteins was assessed at the TCR clonotype level in an earlier paper using these donors. Post-COVID blood samples from convalescent patients were collected a median of about 110 days after diagnosis, with a range of 35 to 161 days. Post-vaccine blood samples were collected a median of approximately 77 days after the second vaccine dose, ranging from about 13 to 250 days. The spike-specific CD4+ TCR repertoire was compared before and after mRNA vaccination in approximately ten COVID-19 convalescent patients and a few infection-naive healthy vaccine recipients.

The cysteine opens and the phenylalanine closes a CDR3 of 12 amino acids. CDR3 DNA only is kept here, 36 bases in frame from base 1. Compared with germline, V lacks 5 bases and J lacks 7 bases; bases without a gene match: 3. From the germline V gene (reference sequence), CDR1 is LNHDA and CDR2 is SQIVND. This clonotype is medium-sized (0.01 to 0.1%) in terms of sample share. This receptor's antigen is unknown. No much larger clone is present one base from it, and per-base qualities are unavailable. Receptor amplification or capture employed PCR. At the Johns Hopkins FTIC core, DNA from the cultured CD4+ T cells underwent TCR sequencing with the Oncomine TCR Beta short-read assay. Genomic DNA was extracted from the cultured CD4+ T cells with the QIAamp micro DNA kit. Oncomine TCR Beta libraries from cultured CD4+ T cells were pooled using unique dual indexes and sequenced on an Illumina iSeq 100. Per the authors' processing: Non-productive sequences were removed, and CDR3s not starting with C, not ending with F or W, or shorter than 7 amino acids were discarded. The MANAFEST web application was used to identify antigen-specific clonotypes by comparing peptide-stimulated wells against reference wells and other culture wells. Positive clones required FDR below 0.05, an odds ratio above 5, and productive frequency above 0.1% in at least two of three replicate wells. Clonotypes that were significantly expanded in both SARS-CoV-2 spike wells and at least one common cold coronavirus spike condition were defined as cross-reactive. Similarity between CDR3 sequences was evaluated in R version 3.6.1 using Levenshtein distances (stringdist) and unrooted phylogenetic trees (ape). Clones were called with MiXCR by TCRdb after fastp trimmed the public reads at Q25, and only in-frame beta chains were retained. Entries are consolidated by CDR3 protein sequence, retaining the most common genes and DNA. TCRdb's processing, not the authors', yielded these V and J calls. The sample table lists over 7,500 distinct CDR3 sequences, roughly a third of them with a count of one. 20% to 25% of the sample rests with the top ten.

This specimen's treatment or condition label, per the study, means: roughly 10-day PBMC culture with coronavirus spike peptide pools or control peptides (ViraFEST assay). CD4+ T cells from unexposed donors were collected before the COVID-19 pandemic (2011-2018). The ViraFEST assay was used in the study, in which antigen-specific T cells were expanded with peptide pools and expanded clonotypes were subsequently identified by TCR sequencing. Each well held roughly 2.2 million PBMCs cultured in IMDM containing approximately 5% human AB serum and roughly 10 IU/ml IL-2, with approximately 9.2 ug/ml peptide pools added. On days 3 and 7, half of the culture medium was replaced with fresh IL-2-containing medium. After approximately eleven days of culture, CD4+ T cells were isolated by negative selection with the EasySep CD4+ T cell isolation kit. As cell number allowed, CD4+ T cells from unexposed donors were tested for reactivity to SARS-CoV-2 S and N and to four common cold coronavirus spike pools. PBMCs were separated from whole blood using Ficoll-Paque Plus gradient centrifugation and then either used fresh or cryopreserved at -140C. Each culture condition was generally run in triplicate wells. Leukapheresis product for the unexposed donors was purchased commercially.

General findings and caveats noted by the study authors: Relatively few convalescent patients were included in the study, and early timepoints after natural infection were not analyzed. Among the post-vaccine SARS-CoV-2-reactive clones in convalescent patients, a median roughly 85% showed up only after vaccination, which suggests vaccine-specific priming. Of the vaccine-specific clones in convalescent patients, 304 of 307, or nearly all, reacted only to SARS-CoV-2 spike and did not cross-react with common cold coronaviruses. Although the median number of SARS-CoV-2-reactive clonotypes went up from 21 after infection to 38 after vaccination, the increase was not significant.

The sequence was obtained from a human donor in good health. What was sequenced was CD4+ T cells from blood, cultured in vitro. This chain joins TRBV19 to TRBJ1-2; the central 8 bases match TRBD1. The DNA sequence is as follows: TGTGCCAGTAGTGTCGGACAGGGTGGCTACACCTTC. The encoded protein is CASSVGQGGYTF.